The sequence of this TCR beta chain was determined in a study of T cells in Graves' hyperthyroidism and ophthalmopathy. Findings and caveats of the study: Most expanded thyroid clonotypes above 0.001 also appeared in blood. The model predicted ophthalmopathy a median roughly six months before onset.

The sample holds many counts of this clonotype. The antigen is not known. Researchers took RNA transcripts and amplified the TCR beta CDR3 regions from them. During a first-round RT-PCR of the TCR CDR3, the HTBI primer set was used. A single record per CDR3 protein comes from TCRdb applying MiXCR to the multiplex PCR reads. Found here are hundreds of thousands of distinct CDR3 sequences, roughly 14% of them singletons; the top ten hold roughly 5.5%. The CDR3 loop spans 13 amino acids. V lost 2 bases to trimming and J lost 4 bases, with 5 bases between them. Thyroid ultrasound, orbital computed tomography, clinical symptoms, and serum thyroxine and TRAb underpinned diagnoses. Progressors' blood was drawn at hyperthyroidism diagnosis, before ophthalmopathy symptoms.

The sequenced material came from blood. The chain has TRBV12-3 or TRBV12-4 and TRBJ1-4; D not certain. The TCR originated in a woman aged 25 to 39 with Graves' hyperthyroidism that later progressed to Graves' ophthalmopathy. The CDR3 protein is CASSLLGNEKLFF. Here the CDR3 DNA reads TGTGCCAGCAGTTTATTGGGTAATGAAAAACTGTTTTTT.